This TCR beta chain appears in the sequencing data of a study of T cell responses to AZD1222 COVID-19 vaccine. Study in general: Pooling of second doses given at about 4 or about 12 weeks was done.

Only in-frame clones appear in the TCRdb table, and some are missing; sequencing was by immunoSEQ multiplex PCR. The table includes more than 110,000 clones, around nine tenths detected once. Study-level results: Scientists sampled the repertoires only once the peak T cell response had passed. A reported finding is that nearly half of spike-specific TCRs target unmutated variant regions. Clonal diversity may have been underestimated in mostly white British donors.

With regard to this clone: Antigen specificity is unknown.

CDR3 length equals 14 residues. V was cut by 5 bases and J by 3 bases, with 14 bases left in between. Per the germline V gene, CDR1 is SSHAT and CDR2 is FNYEAQ (reference sequence). The material was peripheral blood, obtained on day 0 of AZD1222 vaccination. This chain connects TRBV7-7 to TRBJ2-7; TRBD1 is a possible D gene (6 bases). This receptor was taken from an adult in good health. The CDR3 loop is CASSPRGQHYEQYF. The DNA of the CDR3 is TGTGCCAGCAGCCCGCGTGGACAGCACTACGAGCAGTACTTC.